Below are 29 T cell receptor beta chains sequenced from a single sample in a study of regulatory T cells in long-lasting Graves disease. Relying on iRepertoire HTBI primers and Arm-PCR of CDR3 regions, the team built TCR beta libraries. TCRdb reprocessed the multiplex PCR reads with MiXCR, giving one entry per CDR3 protein. The repertoire consists of hundreds of thousands of distinct CDR3 sequences, with roughly 15% occurring once and the leading ten covering 15% to 20%. Time point denoted: newly diagnosed GD, antithyroid drugs for less than 3 months. The TCR library was made from RNA that had been extracted from PBMCs in TRIzol. A further study also used this sample, focusing on T cells in Graves' hyperthyroidism and ophthalmopathy.

Specimen: peripheral blood mononuclear cells (PBMCs), collected at new diagnosis, from a patient treated with antithyroid drugs. All receptors come from a woman in her twenties or thirties with Graves disease.

This clonotype was recorded many times. This chain joins TRBV12-3 or TRBV12-4 and TRBJ1-3; D unclear. CDR3 length: 13 residues. Trimming removed 8 bases from V and 1 base from J, with 9 bases in between. DNA of the CDR3: TGTGCCAGCGAGGCGGGTTCTGGAAACACCATATATTTT. Residues: CASEAGSGNTIYF.

Only a few counts were recorded for this clonotype. The chain employs TRBV29-1 and TRBJ2-1; D is undetermined. The V end was cut by 2 bases, the J end by 2 bases, with 7 bases between. CDR3 length equals 13 residues. Germline CDR1 SQVTM, CDR2 ANQGSEA. The CDR3 region is CSVESGPYNEQFF. CDR3 DNA sequence: TGCAGCGTTGAATCAGGTCCCTACAATGAGCAGTTCTTC.

The J gene is TRBJ1-1, the V gene TRBV7-8; D remains ambiguous. The V end was cut by 3 bases, the J end by 5 bases, with 7 bases between. This CDR3 has 12 residues. The germline V gene has CDR1 SGHVS and CDR2 FQNEAQ. The CDR3 here is CASSFARTEAFF. The CDR3 bases are TGTGCCAGCAGCTTTGCCAGAACTGAAGCTTTCTTT.

Many counts were recorded for this clonotype. The rearrangement joins TRBV9 to TRBJ1-2, with no clear D. Germline-derived CDR1 and CDR2 are SGDLS and YYNGEE. This CDR3 contains 14 residues. Trimming shortened V by 3 bases and J by 3 bases, and 12 bases separated the two germline ends. For the CDR3, the DNA is TGTGCCAGCAGCGAATTGAGGAGCTACTATGGCTACACCTTC. This translates into CASSELRSYYGYTF.

This clonotype has only a few counts. This chain links TRBV24-1 with TRBJ2-2; 12 bases map to TRBD1. Germline V CDR1 and CDR2: KGHDR, SFDVKD. V gave up 0 bases and J gave up 7 bases; unmatched junction bases: 8. This CDR3 has 18 amino acids. The DNA of the CDR3 is TGTGCCACCAGTGATTTGCATGGGACAGGGGGCAAGGGCGGGGAGCTGTTTTTT. It codes for CATSDLHGTGGKGGELFF.

This clonotype showed up many times. V gene TRBV28 combines with J gene TRBJ2-7; 9 positions agree with TRBD1. The germline V gene encodes CDR1 MDHEN and CDR2 SYDVKM. CDR3 length: 16 amino acids. Trimming removed 7 bases from V and 6 bases from J; junction bases left unmatched: 16. Here the CDR3 DNA reads TGTGCCAGCAAAACGCTCGGGGGACAGGGATGGGGCGAGCAGTACTTC. As protein: CASKTLGGQGWGEQYF.

The chain links TRBV5-6 to TRBJ1-2; D remains unclear. The CDR3 is made up of 13 amino acids. Trimming stripped 0 bases from V and 2 bases from J, with 5 bases between. Germline values: CDR1 SGHDT, CDR2 YYEEEE. As DNA, the CDR3 is TGTGCCAGCAGCTTGGAACAGAACTATGGCTACACCTTC. Amino acid sequence: CASSLEQNYGYTF.

This clonotype was counted at least ten times. The chain uses TRBV19 and TRBJ1-1; D is undetermined. This CDR3 has 15 amino acids. Trimming removed 5 bases at V and 3 bases at J, with 16 bases between. Germline CDR1 is LNHDA and CDR2 is SQIVND (reference sequence). For the CDR3, the DNA is TGTGCCAGTAGTCGTGCAGGTAGTCGTGACACTGAAGCTTTCTTT. Translating it yields CASSRAGSRDTEAFF.

This clonotype was found many times. The J gene is TRBJ2-5, the V gene TRBV9, with D possibly called TRBD1 or TRBD2 (5 bases each). V was trimmed by 0 bases and J by 3 bases, leaving 9 bases between them. This CDR3 has 14 residues. Looked up from germline, CDR1 is SGDLS and CDR2 is YYNGEE. CDR3 region: CASSVGGGEETQYF. Written as DNA, the CDR3 is TGTGCCAGCAGCGTAGGTGGGGGAGAAGAGACCCAGTACTTC.

This clonotype was seen repeatedly, ten times or more. V and J are TRBV6-1 and TRBJ2-2; 11 positions agree with TRBD2. Germline trimming cut 6 bases from V and 3 bases from J; bases unmatched to any gene: 3. The germline CDR1 and CDR2 sequences are MNHNS and SASEGT. The CDR3 loop spans 15 amino acids. The CDR3 sequence: CASRLAGVDTGELFF. For the CDR3, the DNA is TGTGCCAGCAGACTAGCGGGAGTTGACACCGGGGAGCTGTTTTTT.

This clonotype was recorded at least ten times. The genes are TRBV3-1 and TRBJ1-1, with D uncertain. Germline CDR1 reads LGHDT; CDR2 reads YNNKEL (reference sequence). The V and J ends lost 1 base and 8 bases respectively, with 5 bases between them. The CDR3 loop spans 11 amino acids. The CDR3 sequence: CASSQVREAFF. In DNA, the CDR3 is TGTGCCAGCAGCCAAGTTAGGGAAGCTTTCTTT.

The chain is built from TRBV14 and TRBJ2-2; D possibly matches TRBD1 or TRBD2 (6 bases each). Germline lookup yields CDR1 SGHDN and CDR2 FVKESK. The CDR3 length is 16 residues. Deletions cut 1 base from V and 3 bases from J, with 12 bases between. DNA of the CDR3: TGTGCCAGCAGCCAAGGATTCCGGGGGCACACCGGGGAGCTGTTTTTT. Its translation: CASSQGFRGHTGELFF.

Turning to this clonotype: The final CDR3 position lacks the conserved phenylalanine or tryptophan, pointing to a likely read error. This chain joins TRBV3-1 and TRBJ1-6; a weak D match, TRBD1 (6 bases). The CDR3 spans 15 residues. V was cut by 2 bases and J by 7 bases, with 12 bases left in between. Germline CDR1 reads LGHDT; CDR2 reads YNNKEL (reference sequence). The DNA for the CDR3 is TGTGCCAGCAGCCAAAACAGGGTGTTGAATTCACCCCTCCACCTT. It is translated as CASSQNRVLNSPLHL.

Many counts were recorded for this clonotype. The rearrangement links TRBV6-5 to TRBJ1-5, with TRBD1 matching over 11 bases. There are 17 residues in the CDR3. V was clipped by 4 bases and J by 3 bases; unmatched bases: 8. CDR1 and CDR2 (germline): MNHEY, SVGAGI. In DNA form, the CDR3 reads TGTGCCAGCAGTTCCCGCGGGACAGGGGGGAACAATCAGCCCCAGCATTTT. Translation gives CASSSRGTGGNNQPQHF.

Remarks on this clonotype: A much larger clone differs by one base, so this may be a read error. V usage is TRBV3-1 and J usage is TRBJ1-1; a weak D match, TRBD1 (6 bases). Germline V lookup: CDR1 LGHDT, CDR2 YNNKEL (reference sequence). The CDR3 is 11 amino acids. V dropped 6 bases and J dropped 9 bases, with 11 bases sitting between them. CDR3 in DNA: TGTGCCAGCAGACAGGGCGAAAAAGCTTTCTTT. This translates into CASRQGEKAFF.

This chain links TRBV5-4 with TRBJ2-5; D perhaps matches TRBD1 (6 bases). V lost 4 bases and J lost 5, with 15 bases in between. The CDR3 length is 14 residues. Per the germline V gene, CDR1 is SGHNT and CDR2 is YYREEE (reference sequence). The CDR3 is CASSPGKGEETQYF. CDR3 nucleotide sequence: TGTGCCAGCAGCCCCGGCAAGGGGGAGGAGACCCAGTACTTC.

The genes are TRBV6-5 and TRBJ1-5; unclear D gene. CDR3 length: 15 amino acids. Trimming pared 2 bases from V and 3 bases from J, leaving 11 bases between. CDR1 and CDR2 from the germline V gene are MNHEY and SVGAGI. The CDR3 region has the DNA TGTGCCAGCAGTTACCTCCAGATCTACAATCAGCCCCAGCATTTT. Translated: CASSYLQIYNQPQHF.

This chain uses TRBV2 with TRBJ2-5; D gene unclear. The V end was cut by 8 bases, the J end by 6 bases, with 19 bases between. Looked up from germline, CDR1 is SNHLY and CDR2 is FYNNEI. The CDR3 length is 14 residues. CDR3 bases: TGTGCCAGCGTAACCCAGACGGCCCCAAAGACCCAGTACTTC. The encoded protein is CASVTQTAPKTQYF.

This clonotype showed up many times. The rearrangement joins TRBV30 to TRBJ2-1; TRBD2 is a possible D gene (6 bases). The germline gives CDR1 GTSNPN, CDR2 SVGIG (reference sequence). The CDR3 contains 13 residues. Trimming cost V 8 bases and J 6 bases, with 17 bases left between them. CDR3 sequence (DNA): TGTGCCGGGACTCCCTCAGTGTCCAATGAGCAGTTCTTC. It translates to CAGTPSVSNEQFF. The full variable domain, with the rest looked up from reference TRBV30 and TRBJ2-1, is SQTIHQWPATLVQPVGSPLSLECTVEGTSNPNLYWYRQAAGRGLQLLFYSVGIGQISSEVPQNLSASRPQDRQFILSSKKLLLSDSGFYLCAGTPSVSNEQFFGPGTRLTVL.

This clonotype has ten or more counts. The chain has TRBV6-2 or TRBV6-3 and TRBJ1-1; tentative D call: TRBD1 (5 bases). This CDR3 is built from 14 residues. The germline gives CDR1 MNHEY, CDR2 SVGEGT. V was cut by 6 bases and J by 1 base, with 12 bases left in between. The CDR3 region is CASRLDTWNTEAFF. As DNA, the CDR3 is TGTGCCAGCAGACTGGACACATGGAACACTGAAGCTTTCTTT.

There are many counts of this clonotype. J is TRBJ1-2 and V is TRBV12-3 or TRBV12-4, with TRBD1 as a possible D gene (6 bases). The CDR3 contains 15 residues. The V gene lost 5 bases and the J gene lost 4 bases, with 17 bases spanning the gap. This CDR3 reads CASSAGRQETYGYTF. The CDR3 nucleotides are TGTGCCAGCAGTGCGGGTCGACAGGAGACCTATGGCTACACCTTC.

The genes are TRBV7-2 and TRBJ2-3; possible D gene TRBD2, 5 bases. Germline values: CDR1 SGHTA, CDR2 FQGNSA. The V gene lost 10 bases and the J gene lost 5 bases, with 16 bases spanning the gap. This CDR3 has 13 residues. In DNA form, the CDR3 reads TGTGCCACGCAAGGACTTATAGGAGATACGCAGTATTTT. Its protein is CATQGLIGDTQYF.

This clonotype was observed a few times. The chain employs TRBV7-9 and TRBJ2-7; 9 bases match TRBD2. From germline, CDR1 is SEHNR and CDR2 FQNEAQ (reference sequence). The trim removed 7 bases at V and 2 bases at J, leaving 6 bases unmatched. This CDR3 contains 14 residues. The CDR3 sequence is CASKRGGGTYEQYF. CDR3 nucleotide sequence: TGTGCCAGCAAACGCGGGGGGGGCACCTACGAGCAGTACTTC.

The chain recombines TRBV29-1 with TRBJ2-3; D might be TRBD2 (5 bases). The DNA end is a closer match to TRBJ2-7, so the J assignment may be wrong. In germline, CDR1 is SQVTM, CDR2 ANQGSEA. This CDR3 region has 15 residues. The CDR3 coding sequence is TGCAGCGTTGAACGTATAGCGAGTGAAACCTACGAGCAGTACTTC. Encoded protein: CSVERIASETYEQYF.

In its sample, this clonotype was seen many times. The rearrangement links TRBV28 to TRBJ1-6; D is ambiguous. The CDR3 covers 13 residues. CDR1 is MDHEN, CDR2 SYDVKM, per germline. V dropped 6 bases and J dropped 7 bases, with 10 bases sitting between them. The chain's CDR3 is CASRDNWNSPLHF. As DNA, the CDR3 is TGTGCCAGCAGAGATAACTGGAATTCACCCCTCCACTTT.

The table lists this clonotype with a few counts. This chain connects TRBV13 to TRBJ2-3; D is unresolved. The J call may be incorrect, as the DNA end agrees better with TRBJ2-1. The CDR3 totals 13 residues. Looked up from germline, CDR1 is PRHDT and CDR2 is FYEKMQ (reference sequence). The CDR3 nucleotides read TGTGCCAGCAGCTTCGCCCAGCTGGGTGAGCAGTTCTTC. Translating it yields CASSFAQLGEQFF.

Comments on this clonotype: This sequence may be a read error, since a much larger clone differs from it by one base. The rearrangement joins TRBV2 to TRBJ2-5; 9 bases are shared with TRBD1. Per the germline V gene, CDR1 is SNHLY and CDR2 is FYNNEI. This CDR3 spans 16 amino acids. V shed 9 bases, J shed 7 bases, and the junction held 18 bases outside the gene matches. CDR3 residues: CARTFEDTGGKATQYF. The CDR3 DNA reads as TGTGCCAGGACCTTCGAAGACACAGGGGGCAAGGCGACCCAGTACTTC.

This clonotype appeared a few times. V gene TRBV11-2 combines with J gene TRBJ2-7, with D possibly TRBD1 on 6 matching bases. The V gene's germline CDR1 is SGHAT and CDR2 FQNNGV. V lost 6 bases and J lost 5, with 20 bases in between. CDR3 size: 15 residues. The CDR3 sequence is CASRHRAIGDHEQYF. As DNA, the CDR3 is TGTGCCAGCAGACACAGGGCAATAGGGGACCACGAGCAGTACTTC.

The chain employs TRBV20-1 and TRBJ2-1; D unresolved. This CDR3 is 12 amino acids long. The germline V gene encodes CDR1 DFQATT and CDR2 SNEGSKA (reference sequence). V lost 2 bases to trimming and J lost 6 bases, with 8 bases between them. This chain's CDR3 is CSARTPPNEQFF. The CDR3 DNA is TGCAGTGCTAGAACCCCCCCCAATGAGCAGTTCTTC.